The T cell receptor beta chain described here comes from a study of siplizumab effects on memory and regulatory T cells. General observations from the study: With siplizumab, mappable alloreactive CD4+ clones averaged roughly 72% Treg-derived, versus less than 35% in controls.

The protocol was immunoSEQ multiplex PCR, while the TCRdb copy is restricted to in-frame clones and leaves out a portion. The sample has 9,000 to 13,000 clones, around 40% seen once. Comment on this clone: The target antigen is unknown.

The V end was cut by 1 base, the J end by 2 bases, with 9 bases between. The CDR3 runs 15 residues. Germline CDR1 is MGHRA and CDR2 is YSYEKL. Cells from the mixed lymphocyte reaction were cocultured for over five days at 37°C. The sample taken for sequencing was CFSE-low (dividing) CD8+ T cells sorted from an allogeneic mixed lymphocyte reaction. This TCR derives from a human donor in good health; the cells came from an allogeneic mixed lymphocyte reaction. The chain employs TRBV4-1 and TRBJ2-1; D not resolved. The CDR3 sequence: CASSQVKGTYNEQFF. In DNA form, the CDR3 reads TGCGCCAGCAGCCAAGTAAAAGGGACCTACAATGAGCAGTTCTTC.